The entry below describes one TCR beta chain. The sample is drawn from a study of blood T cell repertoires in COVID-19. Across the whole study: Sample material is recorded as cDNA or gDNA derived from T cells, B-cell-depleted T cells, or PBMCs.

The V segment lost 4 bases and the J segment 0 bases; nucleotides outside the gene matches: 4. CDR1 is MNHNS and CDR2 is SASEGT in the germline V gene. CDR3 length: 17 amino acids. As handled by the study authors: It was from reference gene primer amplification that nucleated cell counts were estimated. Assay used: immunoSEQ multiplex PCR; TCRdb lists only in-frame clones, some missing. That table furnishes V, J and clone size, whereas the DNA furnished D and trimming. The sample has a few hundred thousand clones, 65% to 90% seen once. The genes are TRBV6-1 and TRBJ1-4; 11 nucleotides agree with TRBD1. Sequencing was done on a sample of peripheral blood. This clonotype was sampled from a middle-aged man with active or convalescent COVID-19. CDR3 region: CASSAGTGGTTNEKLFF. Here the CDR3 DNA reads TGTGCCAGCAGTGCCGGGACAGGGGGGACAACTAATGAAAAACTGTTTTTT.